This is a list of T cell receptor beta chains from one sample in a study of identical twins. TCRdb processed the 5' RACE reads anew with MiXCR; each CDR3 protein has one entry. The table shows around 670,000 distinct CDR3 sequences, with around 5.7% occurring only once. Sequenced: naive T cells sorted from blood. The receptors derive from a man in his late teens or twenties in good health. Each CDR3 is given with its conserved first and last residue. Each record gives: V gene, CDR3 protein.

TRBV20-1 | CSVVDSPSSGNTIYF
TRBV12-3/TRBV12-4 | CASSLALSVSSYNEQFF
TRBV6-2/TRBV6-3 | CASSYGSAGGPRQFF
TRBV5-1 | CASSFGQDREQYF
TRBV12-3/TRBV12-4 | CASRPPGHSSGNTIYF
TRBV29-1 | CSVKTGGPDTQYF
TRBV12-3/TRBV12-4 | CASSPLGAETQYF
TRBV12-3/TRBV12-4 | CASSKDPEAFF
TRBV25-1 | CASGDRMNTEAFF
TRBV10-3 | CAISDGQRWVEQFF
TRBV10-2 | CASSDTGGRYEQFF
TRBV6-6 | CASSYGGEKLFF
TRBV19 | CASSETSGIHSTDTQYF
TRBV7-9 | CASKGANTGELFF
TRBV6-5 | CASSYPGREAFF
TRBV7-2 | CASSYGGREFF
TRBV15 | CATSRDPTGSGNTIYF
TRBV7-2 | CASSLRGPSTDTQYF
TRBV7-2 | CASSRGPGLAEDTQYF
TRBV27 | CASRSGGVSETQYF
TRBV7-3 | CASSFGPNEQFF
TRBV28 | CASSPGEGPYNEQFF
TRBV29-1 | CSVGDRAPIYNEQFF
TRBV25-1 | CASSDRQVPYGYTF
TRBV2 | CASSEGRSSGNTIYF
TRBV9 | CASSVGQGVNEQFF
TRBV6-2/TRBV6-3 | CASSYGAVTYEQYF
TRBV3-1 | CASSQEGLAGQTTDTQYF
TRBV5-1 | CASSPLLGPNTEAFF
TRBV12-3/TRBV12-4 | CTSSPLGGRAGTGELFF
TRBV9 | CASSGRLAGDSGANVLTF
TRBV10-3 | CATRGNPDTQYF
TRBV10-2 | CASSVKGQGMTFGNQPQHF
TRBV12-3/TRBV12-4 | CASRSLGLRDTQYF
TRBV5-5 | CASSQGRSFDYGYTF
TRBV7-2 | CASSTLAGGELFF
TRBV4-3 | CASSQDQGAGETQYF
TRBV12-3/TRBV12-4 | CASSLVWPLGASEQFF
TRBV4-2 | CASSVTQGKLRGYTF
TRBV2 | CATQRERKGDTQYF
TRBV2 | CASSGWGKLAGELNQYF
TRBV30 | CASNPGTSGISDEQFF
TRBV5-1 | CASSLSSSYSYNEQFF
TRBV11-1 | CASSLRQNTSYEQYF
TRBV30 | CAWSPGGTDTQYF
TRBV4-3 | CASSQDTGTDTQYF
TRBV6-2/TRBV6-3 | CASSLPTSGIFDEQFF
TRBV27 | CASSPITGVNEQFF
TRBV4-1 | CASSQDSPLVGLASTDTQYF
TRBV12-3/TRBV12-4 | CASATLMGLDTQYF
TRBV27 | CASSLRQGRTEAFF
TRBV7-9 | CASSSTQGLEETQYF
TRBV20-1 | CSAVTLLGYGYTF
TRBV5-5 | CASSWTDRAATTGNTIYF
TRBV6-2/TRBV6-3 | CASSYSGILYEQYF
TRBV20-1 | CSATQGGRADTQYF
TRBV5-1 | CASSDTGGVTEAFF
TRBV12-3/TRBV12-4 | CASSLARDRRKF
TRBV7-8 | CASSFLRGMNTEAFF